This T cell receptor (beta chain) was recorded in a study of Tregs in tolerant kidney transplant recipients. On the study more broadly: Sorting of CD4+CD25+CD127- cells followed 3-day belatacept mixed lymphocyte reactions, sometimes with roughly 5-day graft donor restimulation. Points from the study as a whole: Validation in larger populations is needed because few patients were studied. Biological reproducibility was not directly addressed, but technical replication error appeared minimal. The most relevant donor-specific Treg TCRbeta repertoire apparently came from expansion with activated donor B cells.

Trimming removed 4 bases at V and 5 bases at J, with 18 bases between. Germline CDR1 and CDR2: SGHRS and YFSETQ. The CDR3 length is 15 residues. The table lists this clone with a few counts. What it recognizes is unknown. Measured with immunoSEQ multiplex PCR; TCRdb has only the in-frame clones, and not every one. Found here are more than 25,000 clones, 82% of them singletons; the top ten hold around 2.1%. The chain carries TRBV5-1 and TRBJ1-1, with D tentatively TRBD1 (5 bases). The specimen sequenced was Tregs from blood cultured with allogeneic cells. The origin of this receptor is a human donor in good health. The CDR3, as DNA: TGCGCCAGCAGCCTCCAAATAGGGGAGCCTACTGAAGCTTTCTTT. Translating gives CASSLQIGEPTEAFF.